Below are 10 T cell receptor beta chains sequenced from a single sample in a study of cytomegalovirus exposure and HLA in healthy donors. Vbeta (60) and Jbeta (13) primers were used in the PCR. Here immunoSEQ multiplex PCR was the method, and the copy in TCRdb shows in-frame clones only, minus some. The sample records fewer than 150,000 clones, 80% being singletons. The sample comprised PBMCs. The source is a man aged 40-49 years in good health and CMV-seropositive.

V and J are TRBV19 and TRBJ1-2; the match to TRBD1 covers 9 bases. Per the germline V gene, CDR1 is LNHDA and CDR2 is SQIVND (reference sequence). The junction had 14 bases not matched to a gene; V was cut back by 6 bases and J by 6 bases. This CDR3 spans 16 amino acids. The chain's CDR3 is CASSLNFWDRENGYTF. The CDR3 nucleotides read TGTGCCAGTAGCCTCAACTTCTGGGACAGGGAGAATGGCTACACCTTC.

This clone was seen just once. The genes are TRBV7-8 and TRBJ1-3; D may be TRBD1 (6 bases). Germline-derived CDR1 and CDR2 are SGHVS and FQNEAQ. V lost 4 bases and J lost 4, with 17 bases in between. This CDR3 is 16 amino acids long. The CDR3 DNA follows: TGTGCCAGCAGCTGGGCCGTACAGGGAGTCGGAAACACCATATATTTT. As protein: CASSWAVQGVGNTIYF.

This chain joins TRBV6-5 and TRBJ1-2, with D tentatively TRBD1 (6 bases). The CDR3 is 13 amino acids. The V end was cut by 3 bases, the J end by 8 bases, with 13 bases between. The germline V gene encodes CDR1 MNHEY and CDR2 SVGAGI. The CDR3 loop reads CASSYQGSEGYTF. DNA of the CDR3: TGTGCCAGCAGTTATCAGGGGTCGGAAGGCTACACCTTC.

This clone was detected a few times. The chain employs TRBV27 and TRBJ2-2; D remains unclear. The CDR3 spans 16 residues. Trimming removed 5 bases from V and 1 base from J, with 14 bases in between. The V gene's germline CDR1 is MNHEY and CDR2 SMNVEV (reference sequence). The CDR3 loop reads CASSLAGVMNTGELFF. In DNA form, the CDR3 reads TGTGCCAGCAGTCTCGCAGGCGTGATGAACACCGGGGAGCTGTTTTTT.

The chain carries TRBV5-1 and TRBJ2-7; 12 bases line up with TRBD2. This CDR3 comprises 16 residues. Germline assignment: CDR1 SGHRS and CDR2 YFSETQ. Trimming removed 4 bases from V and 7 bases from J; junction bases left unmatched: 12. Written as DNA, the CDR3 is TGCGCCAGCAGCCTACCTCGGACTAGCGGGATGGAGGAGCAGTACTTC. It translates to CASSLPRTSGMEEQYF.

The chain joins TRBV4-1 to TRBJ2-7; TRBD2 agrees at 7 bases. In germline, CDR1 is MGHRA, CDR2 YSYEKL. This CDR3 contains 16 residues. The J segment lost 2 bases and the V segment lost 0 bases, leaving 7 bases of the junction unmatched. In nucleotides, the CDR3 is TGCGCCAGCAGCCAAGATCAGGCTAGCGGTCCCTACGAGCAGTACTTC. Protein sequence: CASSQDQASGPYEQYF.

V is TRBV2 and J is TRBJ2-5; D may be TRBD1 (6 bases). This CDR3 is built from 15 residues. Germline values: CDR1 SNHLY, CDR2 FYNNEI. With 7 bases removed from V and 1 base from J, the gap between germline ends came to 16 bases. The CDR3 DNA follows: TGTGCCAGCAAAACCTACCGGGACATCCAAGAGACCCAGTACTTC. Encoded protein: CASKTYRDIQETQYF.

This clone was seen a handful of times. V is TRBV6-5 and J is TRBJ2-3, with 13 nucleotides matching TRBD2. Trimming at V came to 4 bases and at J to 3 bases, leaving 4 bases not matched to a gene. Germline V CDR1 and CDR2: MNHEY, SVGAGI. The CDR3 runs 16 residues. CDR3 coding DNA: TGTGCCAGCAGTTGGACTAGCGGGAGTCCTACAGATACGCAGTATTTT. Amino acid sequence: CASSWTSGSPTDTQYF.

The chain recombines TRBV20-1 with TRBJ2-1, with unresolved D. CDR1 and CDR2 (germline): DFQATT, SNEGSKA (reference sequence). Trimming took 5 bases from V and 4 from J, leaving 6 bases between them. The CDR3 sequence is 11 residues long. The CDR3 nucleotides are TGCAGTGCTTCACATTACAATGAGCAGTTCTTC. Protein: CSASHYNEQFF.

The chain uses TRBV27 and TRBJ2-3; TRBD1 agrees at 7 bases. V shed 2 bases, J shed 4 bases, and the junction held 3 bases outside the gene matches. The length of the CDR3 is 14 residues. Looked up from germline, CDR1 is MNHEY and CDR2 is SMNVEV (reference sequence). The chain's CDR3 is CASSLAGTADTQYF. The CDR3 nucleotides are TGTGCCAGCAGTTTAGCTGGGACAGCAGATACGCAGTATTTT.